This T cell receptor (beta chain) originates from a study of T cell repertoires in cytomegalovirus infection. Study-level information: Recently described HLA-C-restricted plus well-studied HLA-B-restricted CMV epitopes were used. Public TCR beta signatures were indicative of both CMV infection and a matching HLA type.

Notes on the study in general: People with CMV and the relevant HLA were identified by cumulative public TCR beta family frequency. HLA-C-restricted CMV-specific TCR beta clonotypes were dominant in the ex vivo response.

TCRdb fed the reads into MiXCR, producing one record per CDR3 protein. The sample lists roughly 180,000 distinct CDR3 sequences, less than 25% occurring once. This clonotype appeared a few times. Its matching antigen is unknown. The V and J ends lost 6 bases and 6 bases respectively, with 13 bases between them. This CDR3 region has 13 residues. This sample comprised CD8+ T cells from cultured PBMCs, obtained from culture after CMV antigen stimulation. The TCR was taken from a human donor in good health (CMV status not recorded). Some clones in this sample may be carry-over from other donors' samples. The chain carries TRBV12-3 or TRBV12-4 and TRBJ2-3; possibly TRBD2 for D (6 bases). The CDR3 region is CASSRGTTDTQYF. The CDR3 DNA follows: TGTGCCAGCAGCCGGGGGACCACGGATACGCAGTATTTT.